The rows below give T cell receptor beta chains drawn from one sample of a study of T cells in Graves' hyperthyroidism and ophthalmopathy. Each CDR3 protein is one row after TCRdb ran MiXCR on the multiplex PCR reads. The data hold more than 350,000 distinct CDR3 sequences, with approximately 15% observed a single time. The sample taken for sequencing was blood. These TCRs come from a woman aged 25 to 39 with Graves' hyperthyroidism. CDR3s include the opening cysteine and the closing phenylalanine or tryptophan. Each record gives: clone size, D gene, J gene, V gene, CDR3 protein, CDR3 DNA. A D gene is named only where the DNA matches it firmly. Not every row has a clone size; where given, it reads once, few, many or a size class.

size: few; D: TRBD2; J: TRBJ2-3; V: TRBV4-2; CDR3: CASSPWTSGSIDTQYF; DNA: TGTGCCAGCAGCCCCTGGACTAGCGGGAGTATAGATACGCAGTATTTT
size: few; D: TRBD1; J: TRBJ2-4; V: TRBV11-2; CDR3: CASSLDFRQGGKNIQYF; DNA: TGTGCCAGCAGCTTAGATTTTAGACAGGGGGGGAAAAACATTCAGTACTTC
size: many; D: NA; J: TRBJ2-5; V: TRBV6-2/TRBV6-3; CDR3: CASRRGIETQYF; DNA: TGTGCCAGCCGAAGAGGGATAGAGACCCAGTACTTC
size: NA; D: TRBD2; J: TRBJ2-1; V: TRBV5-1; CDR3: CASSLERGLARFNEQFF; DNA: TGCGCCAGCAGCTTGGAACGAGGACTAGCAAGGTTCAATGAGCAGTTCTTC
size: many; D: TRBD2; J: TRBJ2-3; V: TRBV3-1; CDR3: CASSPTSWGLDTQYF; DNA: TGTGCCAGCAGCCCGACTAGCTGGGGATTGGATACGCAGTATTTT
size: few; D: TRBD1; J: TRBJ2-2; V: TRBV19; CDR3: CASKRNRGQNTGELFF; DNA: TGTGCCAGTAAAAGGAACAGGGGGCAGAACACCGGGGAGCTGTTTTTT
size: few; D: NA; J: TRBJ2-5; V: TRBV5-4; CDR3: CASSLVVGAETQYF; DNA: TGTGCCAGCAGCTTGGTTGTAGGTGCAGAGACCCAGTACTTC
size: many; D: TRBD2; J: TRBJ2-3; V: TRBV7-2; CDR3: CASSLVLYATSGKTDTQYF; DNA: TGTGCCAGCAGCTTAGTTCTCTACGCGACTAGCGGGAAAACAGATACGCAGTATTTT
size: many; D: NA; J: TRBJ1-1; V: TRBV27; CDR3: CASSPRDTNTEAFF; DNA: TGTGCCAGCAGCCCCCGGGACACAAACACTGAAGCTTTCTTT
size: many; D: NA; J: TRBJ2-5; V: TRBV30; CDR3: CAWKGLASTRRQTQYF; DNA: TGTGCCTGGAAGGGACTGGCTAGCACTCGACGTCAGACCCAGTACTTC
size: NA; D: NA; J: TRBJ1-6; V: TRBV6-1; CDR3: CASSDVGTSSYNSPLHF; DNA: TGTGCCAGCAGTGATGTGGGCACGAGCTCCTATAATTCACCCCTCCACTTT
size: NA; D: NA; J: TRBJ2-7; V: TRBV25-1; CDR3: CASSEWAGTYEQYF; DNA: TGTGCCAGCAGTGAATGGGCGGGGACCTACGAGCAGTACTTC
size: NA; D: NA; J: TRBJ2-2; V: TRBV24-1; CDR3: CATSTGELFF; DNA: TGTGCCACCAGTACCGGGGAGCTGTTTTTT
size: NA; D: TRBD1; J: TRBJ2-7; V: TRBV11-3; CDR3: CASSWGQGDEQYF; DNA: TGTGCCAGCAGCTGGGGACAGGGTGACGAGCAGTACTTC
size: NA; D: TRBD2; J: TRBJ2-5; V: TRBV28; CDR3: CASSPTLLAGQETQYF; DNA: TGTGCCAGCAGTCCCACCTTACTAGCGGGACAAGAGACCCAGTACTTC
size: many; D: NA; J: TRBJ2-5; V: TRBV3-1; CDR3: CASSQDWGRPGETQYF; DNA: TGTGCCAGCAGCCAAGATTGGGGACGCCCTGGGGAGACCCAGTACTTC
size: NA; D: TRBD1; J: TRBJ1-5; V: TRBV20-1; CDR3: CSARVDRGNQPQHF; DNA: TGCAGTGCTAGAGTGGACAGGGGTAATCAGCCCCAGCATTTT